This T cell receptor (beta chain) was identified during a study of T cells expressing NK-cell markers. TCRdb re-called the 5' RACE reads; one entry per CDR3 protein, DNA not given. This sample's table reports around 470,000 distinct CDR3 sequences. The CDR3 runs 14 residues. Germline V gives CDR1 SGHDT, CDR2 YYEEEE. Sequencing input: blood T cells: a sorted CD56 or NKG2C T cell subset, CD4+ or CD8+ T cells, or bulk PBMC T cells (not recorded which). This rearrangement joins TRBV5-6 to TRBJ2-4; absent DNA, TCRdb's TRBD2 call cannot be checked. The receptor was isolated from a woman in her 50s in good health. The CDR3 loop is CASSLRQGGNIQYF.